These 6 T cell receptor beta chains came from one sample sequenced in a study of OX40 agonist ivuxolimab in advanced cancers. The method was immunoSEQ multiplex PCR; TCRdb's version includes in-frame clones alone and lacks a portion of them. The repertoire holds some 86,000 clones, with 70% to 90% as singletons. The starting material was CD4+ or CD8+ T cells sorted from blood, obtained in a trial of the OX40 agonist ivuxolimab. The origin of the receptors is an adult with an advanced solid tumor such as melanoma, head and neck, liver or kidney cancer.

The chain has TRBV6-1 and TRBJ2-5; TRBD2 might be the D (5 bases). Trimming removed 4 bases at V and 5 bases at J, with 5 bases between. CDR1 is MNHNS and CDR2 is SASEGT in the germline V gene. The CDR3 sequence is 11 residues long. The CDR3 DNA is TGTGCCAGCAGTGGGAGGGAGACCCAGTACTTC. Protein: CASSGRETQYF.

The chain combines TRBV4-1 with TRBJ1-5, with a weak D call TRBD1 (6 bases). The CDR3 contains 15 residues. The V and J ends lost 0 bases and 11 bases respectively, with 17 bases between them. Germline CDR1 MGHRA, CDR2 YSYEKL. In DNA, the CDR3 is TGCGCCAGCAGCCAAGATACAGGGATCCTAGCAGCCCAGCATTTT. It encodes CASSQDTGILAAQHF.

The chain links TRBV19 to TRBJ2-7; D may be TRBD2 (6 bases). Trimming removed 8 bases at V and 5 bases at J, with 13 bases between. Germline CDR1 LNHDA, CDR2 SQIVND (reference sequence). This CDR3 is 12 amino acids long. The CDR3: CASSGGPNEQYF. CDR3 in DNA: TGTGCCAGTTCAGGAGGGCCCAACGAGCAGTACTTC.

This chain uses TRBV7-2 with TRBJ2-1, with no clear D. CDR1 is SGHTA and CDR2 is FQGNSA in the germline V gene. The CDR3 has 15 residues. Trimming removed 3 bases from V and 0 bases from J, with 9 bases in between. CDR3 in DNA: TGTGCCAGCAGCTTGGCGATAAGCTCCTACAATGAGCAGTTCTTC. This encodes CASSLAISSYNEQFF.

The rearrangement links TRBV11-3 to TRBJ1-1; no reliable D call. The germline CDR1 and CDR2 sequences are SGHNT and YENEEA. Trimming removed 4 bases at V and 2 bases at J, with 2 bases between. This CDR3 is built from 11 residues. The CDR3 region has the DNA TGTGCCAGCAGCTCTAACACTGAAGCTTTCTTT. Translated, it gives CASSSNTEAFF.

This clone was detected many times. The chain links TRBV28 to TRBJ2-7; D could derive from TRBD1 or TRBD2 (5 bases each). Looked up from germline, CDR1 is MDHEN and CDR2 is SYDVKM. The CDR3 runs 15 residues. Deletions cut 5 bases from V and 7 bases from J, with 21 bases between. The CDR3 loop reads CASSTMGRVSGEQYF. The CDR3 DNA follows: TGTGCCAGCAGTACTATGGGCAGGGTTTCGGGGGAGCAGTACTTC.